This T cell receptor (beta chain) was captured by sequencing in a study of blood T cell repertoires in COVID-19. Germline CDR1 and CDR2: MNHNS and SASEGT. The CDR3 spans 14 residues. V shed 3 bases and J shed 3 bases, with 9 bases lying between them. Some clones are missing from TCRdb's copy, which holds only in-frame ones; the method was immunoSEQ multiplex PCR. The data show about 160,000 clones, roughly nine tenths seen once. This sequence was found in an older woman with active or convalescent COVID-19. Input material: peripheral blood. The chain uses TRBV6-1 and TRBJ1-5; perhaps TRBD1 as D (6 bases). The CDR3 sequence is CASSETGFNQPQHF. CDR3 DNA sequence: TGTGCCAGCAGTGAGACAGGATTCAATCAGCCCCAGCATTTT.